Shown below are 26 T cell receptor beta chains from a single sample sequenced in a study of CD8 T cells in ankylosing spondylitis. TCRdb itself ran the 5' RACE reads through MiXCR, one entry per CDR3 protein. Among more than 600,000 distinct CDR3 sequences, around 19% were seen once, and the ten largest hold under 20%. Points from the study as a whole: Made up of several highly homologous variants, a TCR beta motif appeared characteristic of ankylosing spondylitis blood.

Their antigen targets remain unknown. Sequenced: blood, either unsorted or a sorted T cell fraction (not recorded which). Receptors originate from a male donor with ankylosing spondylitis.

Only a few counts were recorded for this clonotype. A read error may produce the germline difference seen at one junction end. The chain joins TRBV20-1 to TRBJ2-1; TRBD2 aligns across 14 bases. The length of the CDR3 is 17 residues. Per germline, CDR1 DFQATT and CDR2 SNEGSKA (reference sequence). CDR3 nucleotides: TGCAGTGCGAGAGGGACTAGCGGGGGAAGCTCCTACAATGAGCAGTTCTTC. It encodes CSARGTSGGSSYNEQFF.

This clonotype was picked up a small number of times. The J gene is TRBJ1-5, the V gene TRBV18, with D possibly TRBD1 on 5 matching bases. The CDR3 extends over 13 amino acids. Per germline, CDR1 KGHSH and CDR2 LQKENI. V lost 6 bases and J lost 5, with 11 bases in between. This chain's CDR3 is CASSPGEDQPQHF. The CDR3 DNA is TGTGCCAGCTCTCCGGGGGAGGATCAGCCCCAGCATTTT.

This clonotype was seen more than once but under ten times. The chain is built from TRBV12-5 and TRBJ2-5; tentatively, D is TRBD2 (5 bases). This CDR3 is built from 14 residues. Trimming took 5 bases from V and 0 from J, leaving 10 bases between them. Germline-derived CDR1 and CDR2 are LGHNT and FRNRAP. Written as DNA, the CDR3 is TGTGCTAGTGGTGCCTCGGGATACCAAGAGACCCAGTACTTC. It encodes CASGASGYQETQYF.

In its sample, this clonotype was seen a few times. The CDR3 reads CASSFSGVSYEQYF. The DNA of the CDR3 is TGTGCCAGCAGCTTTAGCGGGGTATCCTACGAGCAGTACTTC. The chain is built from TRBV7-2 and TRBJ2-7; 8 bases match TRBD2. Germline V CDR1 and CDR2: SGHTA, FQGNSA. The length of the CDR3 is 14 residues. J lost 1 base, V lost 3 bases, and 2 bases had no gene match.

This clonotype was recorded a few times. The chain is built from TRBV18 and TRBJ2-3; D call uncertain. This CDR3 is 12 amino acids long. Germline V gene lookup returns CDR1 KGHSH and CDR2 LQKENI. V lost 8 bases and J 0 bases, leaving 6 bases between the germline ends. In nucleotides, the CDR3 is TGTGCCAGCCAAGACAGCACAGATACGCAGTATTTT. It codes for CASQDSTDTQYF. The entire variable domain, with the rest obtained from reference TRBV18 and TRBJ2-3, is as follows: NAGVMQNPRHLVRRRGQEARLRCSPMKGHSHVYWYRQLPEEGLKFMVYLQKENIIDESGMPKERFSAEFPKEGPSILRIQQVVRGDSAAYFCASQDSTDTQYFGPGTRLTVL.

This clonotype has a handful of counts. The V gene is TRBV6-1, the J gene TRBJ2-6; D possibly corresponds to TRBD2 (5 bases). This CDR3 has 15 residues. CDR1 and CDR2 (germline): MNHNS, SASEGT. Trimming took off 6 bases at V and 0 bases at J, with 9 bases between the two ends. The CDR3, as DNA: TGTGCCAGCAGCGGACTGGCCTCTGGGGCCAACGTCCTGACTTTC. It specifies CASSGLASGANVLTF.

This clonotype was seen only a few times. The V gene is TRBV24-1, the J gene TRBJ1-1; TRBD1 aligns across 8 bases. With V trimmed by 7 bases and J by 3 bases, 12 bases remained unmatched. CDR3 length: 16 residues. CDR1 is KGHDR, CDR2 SFDVKD, per germline. CDR3 sequence reads: CATSAGGAGSDTEAFF. CDR3 DNA: TGTGCCACCAGCGCAGGGGGCGCCGGCTCCGACACTGAAGCTTTCTTT.

The rearrangement joins TRBV12-3 or TRBV12-4 to TRBJ2-7; D may be TRBD1 (7 bases). Trimming shortened V by 6 bases and J by 3 bases, and 18 bases separated the two germline ends. CDR3 length: 15 residues. Here the CDR3 reads CASSQGGRGRYEQYF. The CDR3 DNA follows: TGTGCCAGCAGCCAGGGGGGACGAGGCCGCTACGAGCAGTACTTC.

The sample holds many counts of this clonotype. This chain joins TRBV5-1 and TRBJ1-1; D perhaps matches TRBD1 (5 bases). The CDR3 sequence is 14 residues long. CDR1 and CDR2 (germline): SGHRS, YFSETQ. Trimming shortened V by 0 bases and J by 5 bases, and 11 bases separated the two germline ends. The CDR3 is CASSLGQGETEAFF. In nucleotides, the CDR3 is TGCGCCAGCAGCTTGGGCCAGGGTGAGACTGAAGCTTTCTTT.

This clonotype was counted a few times. The chain has TRBV12-3 or TRBV12-4 and TRBJ1-2; D not certain. CDR3 size: 14 residues. The V and J ends lost 3 bases and 1 base respectively, with 9 bases between them. CDR3 sequence: CASSFGVINYGYTF. In nucleotides, the CDR3 is TGTGCCAGCAGTTTCGGGGTTATTAACTATGGCTACACCTTC.

This clonotype was seen only once. The CDR3 nucleotides read TGTGCCAGCAGTTTACGGGACAAGAATGAGCAGTTCTTC. Protein product: CASSLRDKNEQFF. V usage is TRBV28 and J usage is TRBJ2-1; D perhaps matches TRBD1 (6 bases). The CDR3 extends over 13 amino acids. V gave up 2 bases and J gave up 7 bases, with 9 bases separating them. Germline lookup yields CDR1 MDHEN and CDR2 SYDVKM.

This sequence joins TRBV4-1 and TRBJ1-4; 7 nucleotides agree with TRBD1. V was clipped by 3 bases and J by 3 bases; unmatched bases: 1. The CDR3 is made up of 14 amino acids. CDR1 is MGHRA, CDR2 YSYEKL, per germline. CDR3 in DNA: TGCGCCAGCAGCCAGGGACAGCCTAATGAAAAACTGTTTTTT. This encodes CASSQGQPNEKLFF.

Only a few counts were recorded for this clonotype. The chain joins TRBV6-1 to TRBJ1-5; 7 bases agree with TRBD1. CDR3 size: 14 residues. Trimming at V came to 2 bases and at J to 8 bases, leaving 6 bases not matched to a gene. The V gene's germline CDR1 is MNHNS and CDR2 SASEGT. The CDR3 reads CASSEPPGGEPQHF. The CDR3 DNA sequence: TGTGCCAGCAGTGAACCCCCAGGGGGTGAGCCCCAGCATTTT.

This clonotype was seen only a few times. This chain uses TRBV20-1 with TRBJ1-6; D gene ambiguous. CDR1 DFQATT and CDR2 SNEGSKA come from the germline V gene (reference sequence). The CDR3 has 15 amino acids. Trimming cost V 0 bases and J 7 bases, with 13 bases left between them. The chain's CDR3 is CSARDRDGTNSPLHF. CDR3 nucleotide sequence: TGCAGTGCTAGAGATCGAGACGGCACAAATTCACCCCTCCACTTT.

The rearrangement links TRBV3-1 to TRBJ2-7; 7 bases map to TRBD1. Trimming at V came to 4 bases and at J to 6 bases, leaving 3 bases not matched to a gene. CDR1 is LGHDT, CDR2 YNNKEL, per germline (reference sequence). CDR3 length: 12 residues. The CDR3 loop is CASSLNRGEQYF. In DNA, the CDR3 is TGTGCCAGCAGCCTAAACAGGGGCGAGCAGTACTTC.

The chain uses TRBV6-1 and TRBJ2-3; a possible D gene is TRBD2 (6 bases). This CDR3 spans 17 amino acids. Germline V gives CDR1 MNHNS, CDR2 SASEGT. Deletions cut 6 bases from V and 0 bases from J, with 19 bases between. CDR3 sequence reads: CASRPRWDSSSTDTQYF. CDR3 sequence (DNA): TGTGCCAGCAGACCCAGGTGGGACTCATCTAGCACAGATACGCAGTATTTT.

This clonotype came up a few times. The CDR3, as DNA: TGTGCCAGCAGCCTTTTGCTGGGAAACACCATATATTTT. Protein product: CASSLLLGNTIYF. The V gene is TRBV12-3 or TRBV12-4, the J gene TRBJ1-3; D ambiguous. This CDR3 comprises 13 residues. The germline V and J ends were trimmed by 6 bases and 4 bases, with 10 bases remaining between them.

This clonotype was picked up a small number of times. The V call is TRBV7-8, the J call TRBJ1-1; tentatively, D is TRBD1 (6 bases). Trimming pared 1 base from V and 1 base from J, leaving 10 bases between. This CDR3 contains 15 residues. Germline V lookup: CDR1 SGHVS, CDR2 FQNEAQ. The CDR3 bases are TGTGCCAGCAGCTTAGTACAGGGAAGGAACACTGAAGCTTTCTTT. Translated: CASSLVQGRNTEAFF.

Only a few counts were recorded for this clonotype. The chain couples TRBV20-1 to TRBJ2-3; TRBD2 matches 9 bases. CDR3 length equals 13 residues. The germline V gene encodes CDR1 DFQATT and CDR2 SNEGSKA (reference sequence). With V trimmed by 6 bases and J by 6 bases, 7 bases remained unmatched. The CDR3 DNA reads as TGCAGTGCCCCGGGACTAGCACCCGATACGCAGTATTTT. Amino acid sequence: CSAPGLAPDTQYF.

V is TRBV20-1 and J is TRBJ2-7, with D perhaps given as TRBD1 or TRBD2 (5 bases each). Germline V gene data show CDR1 as DFQATT and CDR2 as SNEGSKA (reference sequence). The germline V and J ends were trimmed by 4 bases and 0 bases, with 10 bases remaining between them. The CDR3 is 13 amino acids. DNA for the CDR3: TGCAGTGCTACCGGGACGGTCTCCTACGAGCAGTACTTC. It encodes CSATGTVSYEQYF.

The chain joins TRBV20-1 to TRBJ2-5; TRBD2 matches 15 bases. Germline loops: CDR1 DFQATT, CDR2 SNEGSKA (reference sequence). V gave up 3 bases and J gave up 3 bases; unmatched junction bases: 11. The CDR3 contains 18 residues. CDR3 loop: CSARPRTSGGVRKETQYF. The CDR3 DNA follows: TGCAGTGCTAGGCCAAGGACTAGCGGGGGGGTCCGTAAAGAGACCCAGTACTTC.

This clonotype showed up many times. The V gene is TRBV7-6, the J gene TRBJ2-5; D ambiguous. Trimming stripped 1 base from V and 2 bases from J, with 5 bases between. The CDR3 loop spans 13 amino acids. Germline CDR1 SGHVS, CDR2 FNYEAQ. In DNA form, the CDR3 reads TGTGCCAGCAGCTTAGTAGCTCAAGAGACCCAGTACTTC. Translated: CASSLVAQETQYF.

This clonotype was detected a few times. J is TRBJ1-1 and V is TRBV20-1; D might be TRBD1 (5 bases). The CDR3 length is 11 residues. The germline V gene encodes CDR1 DFQATT and CDR2 SNEGSKA (reference sequence). Between the trimmed V and J ends, which lost 3 bases and 7 bases, there was a span of 9 bases. The DNA for the CDR3 is TGCAGTGCTAGGGGGGACGGTGAAGCTTTCTTT. Its protein product is CSARGDGEAFF.

This chain links TRBV7-8 with TRBJ2-7; TRBD1 or TRBD2 may be the D gene (6 bases each). There are 16 residues in the CDR3. Trimming removed 8 bases from V and 4 bases from J, with 24 bases in between. Germline V gene sequence: CDR1 SGHVS, CDR2 FQNEAQ. In DNA, the CDR3 is TGTGCCAGCCGAAAAGGGGCGGGCGGGACAATATACGAGCAGTACTTC. Its protein is CASRKGAGGTIYEQYF.

The V and J genes are TRBV11-1 and TRBJ2-5, with 9 bases lining up with TRBD2. This CDR3 contains 18 residues. Losses at the gene ends were 2 bases for V and 5 bases for J; bases not matched to a gene: 15. The germline gives CDR1 SGHAT, CDR2 FQDESV (reference sequence). CDR3 sequence: CASSLPGDSGGPRETQYF. CDR3 in DNA: TGTGCCAGCAGCTTACCTGGGGACAGCGGGGGGCCGAGGGAGACCCAGTACTTC. Based on the CDR3 plus reference TRBV11-1 and TRBJ2-5, the full variable domain is EAEVAQSPRYKITEKSQAVAFWCDPISGHATLYWYRQILGQGPELLVQFQDESVVDDSQLPKDRFSAERLKGVDSTLKIQPAELGDSAMYLCASSLPGDSGGPRETQYFGPGTRLLVL.

This clonotype came up many times. Compared with germline, one end of the junction differs, possibly owing to a read error. This rearrangement joins TRBV12-3 or TRBV12-4 to TRBJ2-7, with D unclear. The CDR3 extends over 13 amino acids. The CDR3 DNA reads as TGCGCCAGCAGCTTGGGGAACTCCTACGAGCAGTACTTC. Residues: CASSLGNSYEQYF.